Shown below are 11 T cell receptor beta chains from a single sample sequenced in a study of blood T cell repertoires in COVID-19 (dated by TCRdb to about 2020). Library creation used the immunoSEQ multiplex PCR assay. TCRdb took this table from immuneACCESS and kept in-frame rearrangements with V and J called. Such tables lack part of the clones; where checked against another copy, unresolved V genes explain under half of the gap, and the rest is unexplained. The sample includes 200,000 to 250,000 clones, with roughly 85% observed a single time. The ten largest clonotypes hold approximately 4% of the sample. Sequencing was performed on peripheral blood. The receptors were sampled from a woman older than 75 with acute or convalescent COVID-19.

This sequence joins TRBV2 and TRBJ2-7, with 7 bases matching TRBD1. V shed 0 bases, J shed 6 bases, and the junction held 8 bases outside the gene matches. CDR1 and CDR2 from the germline V gene are SNHLY and FYNNEI. The CDR3 consists of 15 residues. As DNA, the CDR3 is TGTGCCAGCAGTGAAGCGTCCGGGACAGTGAGCGAGCAGTACTTC. As protein: CASSEASGTVSEQYF.

The rearrangement joins TRBV7-9 to TRBJ2-1; 13 bases align to TRBD2. The ends lost 4 bases at V and 4 bases at J; junction bases unmatched: 7. The CDR3 has 17 amino acids. Per germline, CDR1 SEHNR and CDR2 FQNEAQ (reference sequence). The CDR3 coding sequence is TGTGCCAGCAGCTCCCGACTAGCGGGGGGCGGGTACAATGAGCAGTTCTTC. It yields the protein CASSSRLAGGGYNEQFF.

This chain uses TRBV15 with TRBJ2-1, with 8 bases fitting TRBD2. The length of the CDR3 is 15 residues. The trim removed 5 bases at V and 7 bases at J, leaving 10 bases unmatched. The germline V gene has CDR1 LNHNV and CDR2 YYDKDF (reference sequence). The CDR3 nucleotides read TGTGCCACCAGCGTCGGCCCGGGGGGGCGGAATGAGCAGTTCTTC. Translated, it gives CATSVGPGGRNEQFF.

The V gene is TRBV9, the J gene TRBJ1-5, with 7 bases that match TRBD1. Per the germline V gene, CDR1 is SGDLS and CDR2 is YYNGEE. V lost 3 bases to trimming and J lost 9 bases; unmatched junction nucleotides: 9. The CDR3 is made up of 14 amino acids. CDR3 sequence: CASSAFTGDAPQHF. The CDR3 DNA reads TGTGCCAGCAGCGCGTTTACAGGGGACGCGCCCCAGCATTTT. The full variable domain, with the rest looked up from reference TRBV9 and TRBJ1-5, is DSGVTQTPKHLITATGQRVTLRCSPRSGDLSVYWYQQSLDQGLQFLIQYYNGEERAKGNILERFSAQQFPDLHSELNLSSLELGDSALYFCASSAFTGDAPQHFGDGTRLSIL.

The rearrangement joins TRBV5-1 to TRBJ2-3; D might be TRBD2 (6 bases). Looked up from germline, CDR1 is SGHRS and CDR2 is YFSETQ. Trimming removed 4 bases at V and 0 bases at J, with 12 bases between. The CDR3 runs 15 residues. Here the CDR3 reads CASSPVGTSTDTQYF. DNA for the CDR3: TGCGCCAGCAGCCCGGTGGGGACTAGCACAGATACGCAGTATTTT.

The V and J genes are TRBV7-2 and TRBJ2-2; TRBD1 aligns across 7 bases. CDR3 length: 16 residues. The germline V gene has CDR1 SGHTA and CDR2 FQGNSA. V shed 5 bases, J shed 5 bases, and the junction held 11 bases outside the gene matches. The CDR3 protein is CASSPYRGVETGELFF. The CDR3 DNA is TGTGCCAGCAGCCCATACAGGGGAGTAGAGACCGGGGAGCTGTTTTTT.

The rearrangement uses TRBV29-1 and TRBJ2-7; tentative D call: TRBD2 (7 bases). The CDR3 spans 16 residues. The germline gives CDR1 SQVTM, CDR2 ANQGSEA. Trimming took off 4 bases at V and 0 bases at J, with 19 bases between the two ends. CDR3 coding DNA: TGCAGCGTTGCCGGAGGGGGGGAGGGGAGCTCCTACGAGCAGTACTTC. Amino acid sequence: CSVAGGGEGSSYEQYF.

V usage is TRBV28 and J usage is TRBJ1-2; 11 positions agree with TRBD1. V was pared by 6 bases and J by 6 bases, with 12 bases of the junction left unmatched. The germline V gene encodes CDR1 MDHEN and CDR2 SYDVKM. The CDR3 consists of 16 residues. This CDR3 is CASSRTGTGGLDGYTF. DNA for the CDR3: TGTGCCAGCAGCCGCACCGGGACAGGGGGGCTCGATGGCTACACCTTC.

The chain's CDR3 is CASSERQGAQDYGYTF. The CDR3 DNA reads as TGTGCCAGCAGTGAAAGACAGGGGGCGCAGGACTATGGCTACACCTTC. This chain connects TRBV6-1 to TRBJ1-2; 10 bases match TRBD1. Trimming cost V 2 bases and J 3 bases; bases outside gene matches: 6. The CDR3 sequence is 16 residues long. The germline gives CDR1 MNHNS, CDR2 SASEGT.

This chain joins TRBV13 and TRBJ1-2; a possible D gene is TRBD1 (5 bases). This CDR3 region has 14 residues. CDR1 is PRHDT, CDR2 FYEKMQ, per germline (reference sequence). Trimming left V 6 bases short and J 3 bases short, with 14 bases between. The CDR3 is CASSLIHRYYGYTF. As DNA, the CDR3 is TGTGCCAGCAGTCTTATTCACAGGTACTATGGCTACACCTTC.

The count of this clone is one. The chain is built from TRBV5-4 and TRBJ2-7; 9 nucleotides align to TRBD1. The V and J ends lost 4 bases and 6 bases, in that order; junction bases with no gene match: 20. Germline V gene sequence: CDR1 SGHNT, CDR2 YYREEE (reference sequence). This CDR3 comprises 18 residues. In DNA, the CDR3 is TGTGCCAGCAGCGTAGCCCCGGGACAGGGTTTTATTTCCGTCGAGCAGTACTTC. It yields the protein CASSVAPGQGFISVEQYF.